A selection of T cell receptor beta chains follows, all from one sample in a study of Graves' ophthalmopathy and Graves' hyperthyroidism. TCRdb ran MiXCR on the multiplex PCR reads and lists one entry per CDR3 protein. Altogether 680,000 or so distinct CDR3 sequences are present, approximately 21% being singletons, with the ten largest covering around 7%. The source material was peripheral blood. These receptors all come from a woman aged 18 to 35 with stable Graves' hyperthyroidism. Some clones in this sample may be carry-over from other donors' samples. The conserved cysteine and the conserved F or W are not part of the CDR3 here. Fields, in order: CDR3 length, V gene, J gene, clone size, CDR3 protein. Size tells how often a clone was seen (once, few, many) or the class of an expanded clone, and some rows leave it out.

CDR3 length: 13; V gene: TRBV7-3; J gene: TRBJ2-2; clone size: many; CDR3 protein: ASSLYTGAGGELF
CDR3 length: 17; V gene: TRBV12-3/TRBV12-4; J gene: TRBJ1-2; clone size: .; CDR3 protein: ASRAGGDAVSGHNYGYT
CDR3 length: 12; V gene: TRBV5-1; J gene: TRBJ2-7; clone size: .; CDR3 protein: ASSHRQGFYEQY
CDR3 length: 15; V gene: TRBV13; J gene: TRBJ1-2; clone size: many; CDR3 protein: ASSSGRVDRLNYGYT
CDR3 length: 14; V gene: TRBV6-5; J gene: TRBJ2-2; clone size: .; CDR3 protein: ASSYTGRGVSGELF
CDR3 length: 15; V gene: TRBV6-5; J gene: TRBJ2-2; clone size: few; CDR3 protein: ASSYSILAVNTGELF
CDR3 length: 9; V gene: TRBV12-3/TRBV12-4; J gene: .; clone size: .; CDR3 protein: ASSDRVFQF
CDR3 length: 13; V gene: TRBV7-9; J gene: TRBJ1-1; clone size: many; CDR3 protein: ASSLGGNRNTEAF
CDR3 length: 13; V gene: TRBV2; J gene: TRBJ2-2; clone size: many; CDR3 protein: ASRGRGRNTGELF
CDR3 length: 10; V gene: TRBV10-2; J gene: TRBJ2-5; clone size: many; CDR3 protein: ASSEEGYGQY
CDR3 length: 12; V gene: TRBV29-1; J gene: TRBJ2-7; clone size: .; CDR3 protein: SVVPGTSPYEQY
CDR3 length: 13; V gene: TRBV12-3/TRBV12-4; J gene: TRBJ2-4; clone size: .; CDR3 protein: ASSLETGSKNIQY
CDR3 length: 14; V gene: TRBV6-5; J gene: TRBJ1-2; clone size: many; CDR3 protein: ASSSWTGGEVYGYT
CDR3 length: 10; V gene: TRBV30; J gene: TRBJ1-2; clone size: many; CDR3 protein: AWSDQDYGYT
CDR3 length: 12; V gene: TRBV27; J gene: TRBJ2-7; clone size: many; CDR3 protein: ASSLSGVNYEQY